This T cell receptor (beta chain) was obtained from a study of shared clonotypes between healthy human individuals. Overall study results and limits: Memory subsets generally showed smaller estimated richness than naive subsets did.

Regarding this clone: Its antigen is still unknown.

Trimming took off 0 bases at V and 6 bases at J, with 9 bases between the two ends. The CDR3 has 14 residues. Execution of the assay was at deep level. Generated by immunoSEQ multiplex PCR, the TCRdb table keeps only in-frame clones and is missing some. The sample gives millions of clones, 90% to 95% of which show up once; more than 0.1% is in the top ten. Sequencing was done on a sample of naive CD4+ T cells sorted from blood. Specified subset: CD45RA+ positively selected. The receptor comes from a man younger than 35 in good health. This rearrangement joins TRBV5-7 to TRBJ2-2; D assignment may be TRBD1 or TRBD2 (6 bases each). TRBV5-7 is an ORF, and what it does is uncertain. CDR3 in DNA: TGTGCCAGCAGCTTGGAGGGGGGACCCGGGGAGCTGTTTTTT. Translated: CASSLEGGPGELFF.